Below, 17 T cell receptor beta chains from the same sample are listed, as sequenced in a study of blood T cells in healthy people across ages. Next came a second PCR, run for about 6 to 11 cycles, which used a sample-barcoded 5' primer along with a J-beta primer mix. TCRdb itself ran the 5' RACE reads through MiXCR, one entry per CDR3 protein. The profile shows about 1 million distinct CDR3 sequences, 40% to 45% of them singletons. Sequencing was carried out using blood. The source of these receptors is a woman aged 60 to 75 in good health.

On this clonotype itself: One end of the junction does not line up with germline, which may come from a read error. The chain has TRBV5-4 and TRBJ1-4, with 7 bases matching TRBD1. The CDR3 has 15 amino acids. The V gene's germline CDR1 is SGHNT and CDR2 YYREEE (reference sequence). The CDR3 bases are TGTGCCAGCAGCCCAGGGACAGACCGTAATGAAAGACTGTTTTTT. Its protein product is CASSPGTDRNERLFF.

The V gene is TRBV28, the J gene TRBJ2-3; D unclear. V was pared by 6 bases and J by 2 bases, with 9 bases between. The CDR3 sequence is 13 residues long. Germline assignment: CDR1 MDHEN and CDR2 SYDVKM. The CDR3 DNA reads TGTGCCAGCAGCCCCATTACCACAGATACGCAGTATTTT. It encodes CASSPITTDTQYF.

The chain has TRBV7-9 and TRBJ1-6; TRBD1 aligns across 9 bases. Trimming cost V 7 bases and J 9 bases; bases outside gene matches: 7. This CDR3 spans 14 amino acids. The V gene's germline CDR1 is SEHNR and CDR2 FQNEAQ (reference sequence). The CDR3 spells CASTLGQGVSPLHF. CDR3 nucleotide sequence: TGTGCCAGCACCCTGGGACAGGGCGTTTCACCCCTCCACTTT.

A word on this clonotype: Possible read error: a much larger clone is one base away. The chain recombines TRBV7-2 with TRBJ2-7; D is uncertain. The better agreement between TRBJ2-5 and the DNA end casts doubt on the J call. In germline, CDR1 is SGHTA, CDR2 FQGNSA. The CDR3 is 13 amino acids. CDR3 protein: CASILVPEETQYF. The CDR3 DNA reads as TGTGCCAGCATCTTAGTACCTGAAGAGACCCAGTACTTC.

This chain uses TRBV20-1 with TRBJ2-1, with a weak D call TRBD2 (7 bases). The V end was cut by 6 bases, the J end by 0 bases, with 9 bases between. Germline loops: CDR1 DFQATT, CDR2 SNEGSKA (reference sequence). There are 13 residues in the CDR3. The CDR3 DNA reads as TGCAGTGCGGGGGGGCGCTCCTACAATGAGCAGTTCTTC. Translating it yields CSAGGRSYNEQFF.

CDR3 bases: TGTGCCAGCAGGTTGCAGGTTATCGCAGATACGCAGTATTTT. Protein product: CASRLQVIADTQYF. The chain couples TRBV12-3 or TRBV12-4 to TRBJ2-3; D unclear. The germline V and J ends were trimmed by 6 bases and 4 bases, with 14 bases remaining between them. The CDR3 extends over 14 amino acids.

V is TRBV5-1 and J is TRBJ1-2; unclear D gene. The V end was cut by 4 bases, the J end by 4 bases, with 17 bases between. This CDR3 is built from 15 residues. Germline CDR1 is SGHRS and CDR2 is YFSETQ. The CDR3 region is CASSMDESRAYGYTF. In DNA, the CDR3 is TGCGCCAGCAGCATGGACGAATCGAGGGCCTATGGCTACACCTTC.

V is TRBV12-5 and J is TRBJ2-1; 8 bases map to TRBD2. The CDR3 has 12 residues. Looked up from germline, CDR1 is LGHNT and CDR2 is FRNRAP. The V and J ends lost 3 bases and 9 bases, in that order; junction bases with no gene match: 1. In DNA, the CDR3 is TGTGCTAGTGGTTTCGGGAGGGGTGAGCAGTTCTTC. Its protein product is CASGFGRGEQFF.

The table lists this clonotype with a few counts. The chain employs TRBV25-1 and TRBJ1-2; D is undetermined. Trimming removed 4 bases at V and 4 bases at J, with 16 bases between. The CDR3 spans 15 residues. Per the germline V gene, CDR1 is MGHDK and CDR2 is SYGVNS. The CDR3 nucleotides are TGTGCCAGCAGTGCCACAAGGACGGCAACCTATGGCTACACCTTC. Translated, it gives CASSATRTATYGYTF.

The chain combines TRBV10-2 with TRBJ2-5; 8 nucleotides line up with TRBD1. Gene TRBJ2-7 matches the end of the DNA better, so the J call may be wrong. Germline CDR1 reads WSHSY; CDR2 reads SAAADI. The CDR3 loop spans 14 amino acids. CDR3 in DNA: TGCGCCAGCAGAGCACTGGGACAGGTGGGCGAGCAGTACTTC. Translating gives CASRALGQVGEQYF.

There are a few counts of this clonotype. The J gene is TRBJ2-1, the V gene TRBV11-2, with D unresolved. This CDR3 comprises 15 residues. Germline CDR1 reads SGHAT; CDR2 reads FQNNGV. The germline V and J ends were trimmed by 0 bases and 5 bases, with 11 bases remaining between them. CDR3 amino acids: CASSLEFRQDNEQFF. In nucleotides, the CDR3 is TGTGCCAGCAGCTTAGAATTTCGGCAGGACAATGAGCAGTTCTTC.

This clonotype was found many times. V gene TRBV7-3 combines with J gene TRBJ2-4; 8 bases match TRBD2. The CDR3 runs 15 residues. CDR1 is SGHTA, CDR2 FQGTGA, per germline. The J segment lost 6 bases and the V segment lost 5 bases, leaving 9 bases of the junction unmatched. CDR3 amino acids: CASSPGLAGSNIQYF. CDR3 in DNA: TGTGCCAGCAGCCCCGGACTAGCAGGGTCAAACATTCAGTACTTC.

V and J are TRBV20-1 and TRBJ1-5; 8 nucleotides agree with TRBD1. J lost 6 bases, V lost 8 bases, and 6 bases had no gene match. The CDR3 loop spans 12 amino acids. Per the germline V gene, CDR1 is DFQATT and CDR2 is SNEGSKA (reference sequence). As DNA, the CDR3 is TGCAGTCACGGACAGGGAGCTCAGCCCCAGCATTTT. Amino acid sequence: CSHGQGAQPQHF.

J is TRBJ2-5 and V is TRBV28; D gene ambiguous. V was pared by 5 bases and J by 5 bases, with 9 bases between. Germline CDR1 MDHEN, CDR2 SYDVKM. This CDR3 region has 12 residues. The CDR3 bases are TGTGCCAGCAGTCCCCACCCGGAGACCCAGTACTTC. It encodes CASSPHPETQYF.

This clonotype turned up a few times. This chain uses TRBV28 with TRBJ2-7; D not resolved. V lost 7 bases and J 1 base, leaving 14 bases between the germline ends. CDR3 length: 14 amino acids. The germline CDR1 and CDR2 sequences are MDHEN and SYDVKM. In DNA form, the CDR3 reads TGTGCCAGCAACTCTTTTGGGATTTCCTACGAGCAGTACTTC. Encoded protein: CASNSFGISYEQYF.

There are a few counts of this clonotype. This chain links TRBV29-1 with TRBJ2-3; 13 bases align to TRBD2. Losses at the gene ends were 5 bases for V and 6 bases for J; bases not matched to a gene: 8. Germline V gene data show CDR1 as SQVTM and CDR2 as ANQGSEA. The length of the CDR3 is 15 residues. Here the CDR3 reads CSVLTSGRAWDTQYF. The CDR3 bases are TGCAGCGTTCTCACTAGCGGGAGGGCCTGGGATACGCAGTATTTT.

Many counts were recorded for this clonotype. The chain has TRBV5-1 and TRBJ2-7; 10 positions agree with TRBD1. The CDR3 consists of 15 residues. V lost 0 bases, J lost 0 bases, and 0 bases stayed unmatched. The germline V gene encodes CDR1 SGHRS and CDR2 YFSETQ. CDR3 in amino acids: CASSLGQGASYEQYF. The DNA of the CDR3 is TGCGCCAGCAGCTTGGGACAGGGGGCCTCCTACGAGCAGTACTTC.